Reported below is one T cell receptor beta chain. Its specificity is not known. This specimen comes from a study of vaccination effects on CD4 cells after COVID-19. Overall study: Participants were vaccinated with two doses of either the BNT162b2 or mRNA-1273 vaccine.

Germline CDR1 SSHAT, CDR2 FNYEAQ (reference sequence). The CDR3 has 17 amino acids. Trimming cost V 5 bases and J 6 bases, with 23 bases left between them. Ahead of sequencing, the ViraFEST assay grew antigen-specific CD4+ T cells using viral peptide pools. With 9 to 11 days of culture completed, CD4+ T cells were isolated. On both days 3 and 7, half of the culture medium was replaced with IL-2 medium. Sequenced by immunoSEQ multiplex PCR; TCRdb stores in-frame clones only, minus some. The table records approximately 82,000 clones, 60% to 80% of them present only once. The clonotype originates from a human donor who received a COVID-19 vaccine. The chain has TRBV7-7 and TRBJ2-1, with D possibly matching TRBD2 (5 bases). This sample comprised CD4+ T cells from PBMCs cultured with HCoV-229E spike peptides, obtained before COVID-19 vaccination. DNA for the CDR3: TGTGCCAGCAGCCCGGCTCTTACTAGAGCTCCGATCAATGAGCAGTTCTTC. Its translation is CASSPALTRAPINEQFF. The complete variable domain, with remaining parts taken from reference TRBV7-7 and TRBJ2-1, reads GAGVSQSPRYKVTKRGQDVTLRCDPISSHATLYWYQQALGQGPEFLTYFNYEAQPDKSGLPSDRFSAERPEGSISTLTIQRTEQRDSAMYRCASSPALTRAPINEQFFGPGTRLTVL.